This T cell receptor (beta chain) comes out of a study of CD8+ T cells in alopecia areata. Points from the study as a whole: Greater clonality was observed in lesional scalp samples, especially alopecia totalis/universalis, versus normal scalp. Between patients, shared TCR sequences were less clear than in mice. This was possibly due in part to HLA diversity in the patient population.

Once RNA had been extracted, it was reverse transcribed into cDNA to act as the sequencing template. Assay: immunoSEQ multiplex PCR; the TCRdb copy retains only in-frame clones and omits some. Here the sample spans 90,000 to 130,000 clones, 45% to 70% being singletons. In regard to this clone: Antigen specificity is unknown.

The receptor was isolated from a human donor in good health. The sample taken for sequencing was CD8+ T cells sorted from blood.

CDR3 coding DNA: TGTGCCAGCAGCTTGAGTCGTGAAGCTTTCTTT. Residues: CASSLSREAFF. The chain uses TRBV5-6 and TRBJ1-1; D is undetermined. Trimming pared 1 base from V and 7 bases from J, leaving 5 bases between. CDR1 is SGHDT and CDR2 is YYEEEE in the germline V gene. There are 11 residues in the CDR3.